This is a list of T cell receptor beta chains from one sample in a study of Graves' ophthalmopathy and Graves' hyperthyroidism. One entry per CDR3 protein, called by TCRdb with MiXCR from the multiplex PCR reads. Among about 1.2 million distinct CDR3 sequences listed, around a third were seen once. Sample: peripheral blood or thyroid tissue (not recorded which). These receptors all stem from an adult man with Graves' hyperthyroidism. The CDR3 runs from the conserved cysteine through the conserved F or W. A D gene is named only where the DNA matches it firmly. Size is stated for part of the rows, as once, few or many counts, or as a class when the clone is expanded.

clone size: many; D gene: NA; CDR3 length: 12; J gene: TRBJ2-2; V gene: TRBV24-1; CDR3 protein: CATSRSTGELFF; CDR3 DNA: TGTGCCACCAGCAGGAGCACCGGGGAGCTGTTTTTT
clone size: NA; D gene: NA; CDR3 length: 14; J gene: TRBJ2-5; V gene: TRBV7-9; CDR3 protein: CASSSWDVGETQYF; CDR3 DNA: TGTGCCAGCAGCTCATGGGACGTTGGAGAGACCCAGTACTTC
clone size: few; D gene: NA; CDR3 length: 13; J gene: TRBJ1-6; V gene: TRBV6-5; CDR3 protein: CASGPRQNSPLHF; CDR3 DNA: TGTGCCAGCGGTCCAAGACAGAATTCACCCCTCCACTTT
clone size: NA; D gene: TRBD1; CDR3 length: 18; J gene: TRBJ1-3; V gene: TRBV10-3; CDR3 protein: CAIAPGTGGIVSGNTIYF; CDR3 DNA: TGTGCCATCGCGCCCGGGACAGGGGGAATCGTCTCTGGAAACACCATATATTTT
clone size: few; D gene: TRBD1; CDR3 length: 17; J gene: TRBJ2-2; V gene: TRBV5-5; CDR3 protein: CASSLGRGPANTGELFF; CDR3 DNA: TGTGCCAGCAGCTTGGGCAGGGGGCCTGCGAACACCGGGGAGCTGTTTTTT
clone size: few; D gene: TRBD2; CDR3 length: 16; J gene: TRBJ2-7; V gene: TRBV15; CDR3 protein: CASSPTSGRISYEQYF; CDR3 DNA: TGTGCCAGCAGCCCCACTAGCGGGAGAATTTCCTACGAGCAGTACTTC
clone size: many; D gene: NA; CDR3 length: 14; J gene: TRBJ2-2; V gene: TRBV20-1; CDR3 protein: CSARYRLNTGELFF; CDR3 DNA: TGCAGTGCTAGATACCGTCTCAACACCGGGGAGCTGTTTTTT
clone size: many; D gene: TRBD1; CDR3 length: 16; J gene: TRBJ1-1; V gene: TRBV2; CDR3 protein: CASSILVRQGNTEAFF; CDR3 DNA: TGTGCCAGCAGCATATTAGTTAGACAGGGGAACACTGAAGCTTTCTTT
clone size: NA; D gene: TRBD1; CDR3 length: 16; J gene: TRBJ2-7; V gene: TRBV7-8; CDR3 protein: CASSVDTWTGTYEQYF; CDR3 DNA: TGTGCCAGCAGCGTGGACACTTGGACAGGAACCTACGAGCAGTACTTC
clone size: NA; D gene: NA; CDR3 length: 16; J gene: TRBJ2-6; V gene: TRBV5-1; CDR3 protein: CASSLQGQSGANVLTF; CDR3 DNA: TGCGCCAGCAGCTTGCAGGGGCAATCTGGGGCCAACGTCCTGACTTTC
clone size: NA; D gene: NA; CDR3 length: 19; J gene: TRBJ1-6; V gene: TRBV12-3/TRBV12-4; CDR3 protein: CASSFGFGSSSSYNSPPHF; CDR3 DNA: NA
clone size: many; D gene: TRBD1; CDR3 length: 15; J gene: TRBJ1-1; V gene: TRBV7-9; CDR3 protein: CASSPLTGQDTEAFF; CDR3 DNA: TGTGCCAGCAGCCCCCTGACAGGGCAGGACACTGAAGCTTTCTTT
clone size: many; D gene: NA; CDR3 length: 15; J gene: TRBJ1-5; V gene: TRBV10-3; CDR3 protein: CAISEKQDGGQPQHF; CDR3 DNA: TGTGCCATCAGTGAAAAACAGGACGGCGGACAGCCCCAGCATTTT